This record covers a single TCR beta chain. Its target is not known. A read error may explain this, as a much larger clone is one base away. The sample originates from a study of molecular identifiers for immune sequencing clone quantification. General study results and limits: Effector cells had over 99% of their molecules in clones above 20 RNA copies, while naive cells had under 1%.

This CDR3 region has 15 residues. Germline CDR1 is LGHDT and CDR2 is YNNKEL (reference sequence). Each CDR3 protein gets one entry after TCRdb re-called the PCR reads with MiXCR. The table lists over 600,000 distinct CDR3 sequences, nearly 20% of them singletons. Sorted inputs of about 19,000 to 1,100,000 cells, with 10%, 30% or 50% RNA, yielded naive CD8 libraries. The chain combines TRBV3-1 with TRBJ2-5; D ambiguous. The sequenced sample consisted of naive CD8+ T cells from blood, with Jurkat cell RNA spiked in. Subset here: FACS-sorted CD8+CD4-CCR7+CD45RA+ naive T cells. This TCR came from a human donor in good health. Some libraries in this study had Jurkat cell RNA spiked in. The CDR3 sequence is CASGQEPWLQETQYF. For the CDR3, the DNA is TGTGCCAGCGGCCAAGAGCCCTGGCTACAAGAGACCCAGTACTTC.